The 6 T cell receptor beta chains listed next were all sequenced from one sample in a study of control samples from healthy donors and cancer patients. This table comes from immunoSEQ multiplex PCR, and its TCRdb copy is limited to in-frame clones, with some not included. The sample holds roughly 450,000 clones; about nine tenths are singletons and the top ten take 5.5% to 7.5%. The sequenced sample was PBMCs. The receptor source for this set is a man between 40 and 49 years old with head and neck cancer.

V gene TRBV6-5 combines with J gene TRBJ2-7; D gene ambiguous. This CDR3 is 13 amino acids long. Germline V gene sequence: CDR1 MNHEY, CDR2 SVGAGI. V lost 0 bases and J lost 6, with 9 bases in between. The DNA for the CDR3 is TGTGCCAGCAGTTACTCGAACGGTGTCGAGCAGTACTTC. It specifies CASSYSNGVEQYF.

This chain joins TRBV4-2 and TRBJ2-3; D gene ambiguous. CDR3 size: 16 residues. The V end lost 1 base, the J end lost 1 base, and 12 bases lay between the germline ends. Germline CDR1 LGHNA, CDR2 YNFKEQ. For the CDR3, the DNA is TGTGCCAGCAGCCAAGGTCCGGGCGGAGGCACAGATACGCAGTATTTT. Translation: CASSQGPGGGTDTQYF.

The CDR3 protein is CASSLDGDTQYF. Here the CDR3 DNA reads TGTGCCAGCAGCTTGGATGGAGATACGCAGTATTTT. This chain links TRBV5-6 with TRBJ2-3; unclear D gene. CDR3 length: 12 amino acids. Germline CDR1 is SGHDT and CDR2 is YYEEEE. V gave up 0 bases and J gave up 5 bases, with 4 bases separating them.

This sequence joins TRBV4-2 and TRBJ2-3; 7 nucleotides line up with TRBD2. The length of the CDR3 is 17 residues. Unmatched junction bases numbered 9, after V lost 3 bases and J lost 0 bases. Germline CDR1 and CDR2: LGHNA and YNFKEQ. CDR3 sequence: CASSQTTGGRSTDTQYF. DNA for the CDR3: TGTGCCAGCAGCCAGACGACTGGCGGGAGAAGCACAGATACGCAGTATTTT.

The rearrangement joins TRBV28 to TRBJ1-2; D gene ambiguous. There are 14 residues in the CDR3. Trimming cost V 4 bases and J 8 bases, with 17 bases left between them. The germline V gene has CDR1 MDHEN and CDR2 SYDVKM. The CDR3, as DNA: TGTGCCAGCAGTTGGGTCATGGGTTCTAGCGGCTACACCTTC. As protein: CASSWVMGSSGYTF.

A remark on this clone: Other nucleotide sequences in the sample specify the same CDR3. This sequence joins TRBV14 and TRBJ2-7, with D unclear. Germline V gene lookup returns CDR1 SGHDN and CDR2 FVKESK. The V and J ends lost 3 bases and 2 bases respectively, with 5 bases between them. The CDR3 runs to 12 residues. The DNA for the CDR3 is TGTGCCAGCAGCCAGCGCGCCTACGAGCAGTACTTC. It specifies CASSQRAYEQYF.